This TCR beta chain originates from a study of T-cell memory formation after mild COVID-19. As for the study in general: The two donors had largely donor-specific TCR clusters.

TCRdb used MiXCR to reprocess the 5' RACE reads, holding one entry per CDR3 protein. Of fewer than 250,000 distinct CDR3 sequences in the sample, about 10% were seen once. On this clonotype itself: As yet, its antigen is unknown.

V shed 2 bases and J 2 bases; nucleotides not matched to a gene: 4. This CDR3 region has 15 residues. From germline, CDR1 is SGHRS and CDR2 YFSETQ. General study results and limits: Researchers could not confirm that second-wave clones peaking on day 37 targeted SARS-CoV-2. Contracting clones, day 15 to 85, had balanced CD4/CD8, and later expanders favored CD4+.

This chain links TRBV5-1 with TRBJ1-1; TRBD1 matches at 9 bases. This receptor was obtained from a man between 18 and 29 years old who had mild COVID-19 (a few samples of this study predate the infection). Cell type and time point are not known. The sample comprised PBMCs or a T cell subset sorted from them (not recorded which). The CDR3 DNA is TGCGCCAGCAGCTTTTGGGACAGGGATAACACTGAAGCTTTCTTT. Its protein is CASSFWDRDNTEAFF.